Below, 21 T cell receptor beta chains from the same sample are listed, as sequenced in a study of cytotoxic CD8 clonotypes in ibrutinib-treated CLL. TCRdb keeps only in-frame clones here, not all; method: immunoSEQ multiplex PCR. This repertoire shows 110,000 or so clones, about 53% found once; its top ten account for around 37%. The input for sequencing was PBMCs, taken after 24 months of ibrutinib treatment. The origin of the receptors is a human donor with chronic lymphocytic leukemia.

The chain joins TRBV7-8 to TRBJ1-6; no clear D. This CDR3 is built from 14 residues. The germline V and J ends were trimmed by 7 bases and 7 bases, with 14 bases remaining between them. Germline V lookup: CDR1 SGHVS, CDR2 FQNEAQ. CDR3 bases: TGTGCCAGCACCCAAGGCGACCGAAATTCACCCCTCCACTTT. Protein product: CASTQGDRNSPLHF.

As DNA, the CDR3 is TGTGCCTGGAGTGTAGGGACAGGGCCGGGGGAAAAACTGTTTTTT. Its translation is CAWSVGTGPGEKLFF. The rearrangement joins TRBV30 to TRBJ1-4; 9 nucleotides match TRBD1. The CDR3 length is 15 residues. CDR1 is GTSNPN, CDR2 SVGIG, per germline (reference sequence). Trimming at V came to 0 bases and at J to 8 bases, leaving 7 bases not matched to a gene.

The rearrangement links TRBV7-2 to TRBJ2-5; TRBD2 matches 13 bases. The CDR3 is made up of 16 amino acids. Trimming removed 5 bases from V and 5 bases from J; junction bases left unmatched: 8. CDR1 and CDR2 from the germline V gene are SGHTA and FQGNSA. In DNA, the CDR3 is TGTGCCAGCAGCGGAAAGGGACTAGCGGGGCGGGAGACCCAGTACTTC. As protein: CASSGKGLAGRETQYF.

The chain combines TRBV7-2 with TRBJ2-5; TRBD1 is a possible D gene (6 bases). The V gene's germline CDR1 is SGHTA and CDR2 FQGNSA. The CDR3 is 14 residues long. Trimming took off 1 base at V and 9 bases at J, with 15 bases between the two ends. The CDR3 reads CASSLDYGKGAQYF. The CDR3 region has the DNA TGTGCCAGCAGCTTAGATTATGGGAAGGGGGCCCAGTACTTC.

The sample holds one count of this clone. V usage is TRBV10-3 and J usage is TRBJ1-2; unclear D gene. The CDR3 is 13 residues long. The germline CDR1 and CDR2 sequences are ENHRY and SYGVKD. V was clipped by 3 bases and J by 4 bases, with 9 bases between them. Here the CDR3 reads CAISDKQSYGYTF. CDR3 DNA: TGTGCCATCAGTGATAAACAGTCCTATGGCTACACCTTC.

This clone was counted between two and nine times. This sequence joins TRBV25-1 and TRBJ1-2; D might be TRBD1 (6 bases). Trimming left V 6 bases short and J 7 bases short, with 15 bases between. The CDR3 contains 13 residues. Germline values: CDR1 MGHDK, CDR2 SYGVNS. The CDR3 loop reads CASRGGNVAGYTF. The CDR3 nucleotides are TGTGCCAGCAGGGGGGGCAACGTGGCTGGCTACACCTTC.

Turning to this clone: The sample carries other DNA sequences with the same CDR3. The V and J genes are TRBV6-6 and TRBJ2-7, with 8 bases identical to TRBD1. V was pared by 6 bases and J by 3 bases, with 1 base of the junction left unmatched. The CDR3 has 12 amino acids. Germline loops: CDR1 MNHNY, CDR2 SVGAGI (reference sequence). For the CDR3, the DNA is TGTGCCAGCAGCGACAGGGGCTACGAGCAGTACTTC. Its translation: CASSDRGYEQYF.

The chain carries TRBV10-3 and TRBJ1-1; TRBD1 is a possible D gene (6 bases). The CDR3 runs 13 residues. Germline V CDR1 and CDR2: ENHRY, SYGVKD. The ends were cut back, 6 bases at V and 2 bases at J, with 10 bases in the middle. The CDR3 sequence is CAISGQPNTEAFF. The CDR3 coding sequence is TGTGCCATCAGCGGACAGCCTAACACTGAAGCTTTCTTT.

This chain links TRBV6-6 with TRBJ1-4; D is possibly TRBD1 (5 bases). With 0 bases removed from V and 7 bases from J, the gap between germline ends came to 12 bases. Germline assignment: CDR1 MNHNY and CDR2 SVGAGI (reference sequence). CDR3 length: 15 amino acids. The CDR3 DNA sequence: TGTGCCAGCAGTTACTCGTTGGGGGGAGGTGAAAAACTGTTTTTT. This gives the protein CASSYSLGGGEKLFF.

This chain connects TRBV2 to TRBJ1-5, with TRBD1 as a possible D gene (5 bases). The CDR3 runs 13 residues. V shed 11 bases and J shed 4 bases, with 15 bases lying between them. Germline V gives CDR1 SNHLY, CDR2 FYNNEI. In nucleotides, the CDR3 is TGTGCCGGGTCGACAGAGGGGAATCAGCCCCAGCATTTT. Translation gives CAGSTEGNQPQHF.

The J gene is TRBJ2-5, the V gene TRBV9; no reliable D call. This CDR3 is built from 12 residues. Germline assignment: CDR1 SGDLS and CDR2 YYNGEE. Trimming took off 3 bases at V and 5 bases at J, with 8 bases between the two ends. CDR3 in DNA: TGTGCCAGCAGCGCCAATTCGGAGACCCAGTACTTC. Translated: CASSANSETQYF.

This chain joins TRBV30 and TRBJ2-5; D is undetermined. Deletions cut 1 base from V and 4 bases from J, with 4 bases between. This CDR3 has 11 amino acids. Germline V gives CDR1 GTSNPN, CDR2 SVGIG (reference sequence). The CDR3 reads CAWSEGETQYF. The CDR3 DNA sequence: TGTGCCTGGAGTGAGGGAGAGACCCAGTACTTC.

J is TRBJ2-6 and V is TRBV29-1; TRBD1 agrees at 7 bases. Germline assignment: CDR1 SQVTM and CDR2 ANQGSEA. V was pared by 4 bases and J by 0 bases, with 0 bases of the junction left unmatched. The CDR3 runs 14 residues. The CDR3: CSVGQGSGANVLTF. The CDR3 DNA follows: TGCAGCGTTGGACAGGGCTCTGGGGCCAACGTCCTGACTTTC. The full variable domain, its missing parts supplied by reference TRBV29-1 and TRBJ2-6, is SAVISQKPSRDICQRGTSLTIQCQVDSQVTMMFWYRQQPGQSLTLIATANQGSEATYESGFVIDKFPISRPNLTFSTLTVSNMSPEDSSIYLCSVGQGSGANVLTFGAGSRLTVL.

The V call is TRBV30, the J call TRBJ1-6; D unclear. Trimming shortened V by 0 bases and J by 14 bases, and 17 bases separated the two germline ends. Germline values: CDR1 GTSNPN, CDR2 SVGIG (reference sequence). This CDR3 comprises 14 residues. CDR3 sequence: CAWSVGVGVRSLHF. The CDR3 bases are TGTGCCTGGAGTGTGGGTGTCGGGGTCCGGTCCCTCCACTTT.

This clone has just a few counts. Within the sample, other DNA sequences also encode this same CDR3. The CDR3 DNA reads TGTGCCTGGAGTGCCCGTAATGAAAAACTGTTTTTT. It translates to CAWSARNEKLFF. The genes are TRBV30 and TRBJ1-4; D is uncertain. Germline CDR1 is GTSNPN and CDR2 is SVGIG (reference sequence). Trimming cost V 1 base and J 4 bases, with 4 bases left between them. This CDR3 is built from 12 residues.

The V gene is TRBV10-3, the J gene TRBJ2-7; no firm D call. The CDR3 contains 12 residues. Between the trimmed V and J ends, which lost 0 bases and 4 bases, there was a span of 4 bases. Germline CDR1 ENHRY, CDR2 SYGVKD. The CDR3 protein is CAISESIYEQYF. CDR3 DNA sequence: TGTGCCATCAGTGAGTCGATTTACGAGCAGTACTTC.

The rearrangement uses TRBV6-5 and TRBJ2-1; no clear D. Germline-derived CDR1 and CDR2 are MNHEY and SVGAGI. There are 13 residues in the CDR3. V lost 8 bases, J lost 6 bases, and 14 bases lay in between. CDR3 sequence: CASGYGSLNEQFF. CDR3 coding DNA: TGTGCCAGCGGGTACGGCAGTCTCAATGAGCAGTTCTTC.

The rearrangement uses TRBV5-1 and TRBJ2-2; the D is unclear. Trimming removed 7 bases at V and 2 bases at J, with 12 bases between. The CDR3 has 14 amino acids. Germline loops: CDR1 SGHRS, CDR2 YFSETQ. The CDR3 region is CASQRPSNTGELFF. Written as DNA, the CDR3 is TGCGCCAGCCAACGACCATCTAACACCGGGGAGCTGTTTTTT.

The genes are TRBV13 and TRBJ2-3; 13 bases are shared with TRBD2. Germline-derived CDR1 and CDR2 are PRHDT and FYEKMQ (reference sequence). This CDR3 has 17 amino acids. V lost 1 base, J lost 2 bases, and 3 bases stayed unmatched. DNA of the CDR3: TGTGCCAGCAGCTTAGTGGGACTAGCGGGGCTCACAGATACGCAGTATTTT. Translating it yields CASSLVGLAGLTDTQYF.

The chain couples TRBV7-9 to TRBJ2-5; 11 nucleotides align to TRBD2. Per germline, CDR1 SEHNR and CDR2 FQNEAQ (reference sequence). The CDR3 is made up of 15 amino acids. V was pared by 5 bases and J by 4 bases, with 6 bases of the junction left unmatched. CDR3 bases: TGTGCCAGCAGCCGTAGCGGGGGGGCTGGAGAGACCCAGTACTTC. Amino acid sequence: CASSRSGGAGETQYF.

The chain is built from TRBV29-1 and TRBJ2-7; D gene uncertain. V lost 7 bases, J lost 1 base, and 11 bases lay in between. CDR3 length: 12 residues. The V gene's germline CDR1 is SQVTM and CDR2 ANQGSEA. The CDR3 is CSAEGNSYEQYF. For the CDR3, the DNA is TGCAGCGCGGAAGGGAATTCCTACGAGCAGTACTTC.